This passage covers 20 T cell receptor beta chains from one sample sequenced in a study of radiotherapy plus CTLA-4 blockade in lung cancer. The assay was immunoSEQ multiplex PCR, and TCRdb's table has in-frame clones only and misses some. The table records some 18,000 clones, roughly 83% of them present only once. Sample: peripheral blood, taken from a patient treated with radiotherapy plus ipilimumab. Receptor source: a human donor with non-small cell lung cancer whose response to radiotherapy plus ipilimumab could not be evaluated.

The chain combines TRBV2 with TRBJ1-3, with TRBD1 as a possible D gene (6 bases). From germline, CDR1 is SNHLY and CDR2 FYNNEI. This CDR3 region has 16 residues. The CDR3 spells CVSHRDTSYSGNTIYF. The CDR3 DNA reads TGTGTCAGTCACCGGGACACAAGTTACTCTGGAAACACCATATATTTT.

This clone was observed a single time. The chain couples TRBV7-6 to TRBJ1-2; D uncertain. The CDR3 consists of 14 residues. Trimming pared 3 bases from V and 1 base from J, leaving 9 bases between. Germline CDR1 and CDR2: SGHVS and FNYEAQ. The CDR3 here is CASSFPADNYGYTF. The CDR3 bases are TGTGCCAGCAGCTTTCCGGCGGATAACTATGGCTACACCTTC.

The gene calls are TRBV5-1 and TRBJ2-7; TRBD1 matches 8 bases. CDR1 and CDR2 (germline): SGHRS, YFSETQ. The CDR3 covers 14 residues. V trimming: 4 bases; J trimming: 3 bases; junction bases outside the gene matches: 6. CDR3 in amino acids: CASSKDRELYEQYF. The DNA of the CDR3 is TGCGCCAGCAGCAAGGACAGGGAACTCTACGAGCAGTACTTC.

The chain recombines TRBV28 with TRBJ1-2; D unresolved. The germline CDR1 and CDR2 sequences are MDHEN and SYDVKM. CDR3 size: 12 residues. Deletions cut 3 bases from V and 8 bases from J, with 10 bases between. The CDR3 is CASSLITRGYTF. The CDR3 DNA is TGTGCCAGCAGTTTGATCACGCGGGGCTACACCTTC.

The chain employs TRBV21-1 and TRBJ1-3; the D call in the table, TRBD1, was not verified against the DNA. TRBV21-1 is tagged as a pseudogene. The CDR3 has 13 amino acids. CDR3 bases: TGTGCCAGCAGCAACAACAGGGAAAGCACCATATATTTT. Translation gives CASSNNRESTIYF.

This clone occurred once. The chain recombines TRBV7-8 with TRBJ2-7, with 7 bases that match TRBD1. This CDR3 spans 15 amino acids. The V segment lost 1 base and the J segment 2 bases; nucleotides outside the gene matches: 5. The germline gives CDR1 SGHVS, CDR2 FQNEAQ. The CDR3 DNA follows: TGTGCCAGCAGCTTAGTTAGCACAGGGGCCTACGAGCAGTACTTC. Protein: CASSLVSTGAYEQYF.

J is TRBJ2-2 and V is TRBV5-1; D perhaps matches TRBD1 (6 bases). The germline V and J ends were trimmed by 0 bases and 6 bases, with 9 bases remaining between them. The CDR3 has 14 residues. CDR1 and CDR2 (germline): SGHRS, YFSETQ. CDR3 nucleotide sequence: TGCGCCAGCAGCTTGGGGACAGTGGCCGGGGAGCTGTTTTTT. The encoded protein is CASSLGTVAGELFF.

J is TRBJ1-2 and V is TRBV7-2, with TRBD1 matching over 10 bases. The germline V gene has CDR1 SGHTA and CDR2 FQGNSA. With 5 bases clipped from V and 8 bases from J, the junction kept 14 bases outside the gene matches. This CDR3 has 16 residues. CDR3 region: CASSPQIDRDRGGYTF. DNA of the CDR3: TGTGCCAGCAGCCCGCAGATCGACCGGGACAGGGGAGGCTACACCTTC.

CDR3: CASSPRVQSGNTIYF. CDR3 DNA: TGTGCCAGCAGCCCCAGGGTTCAAAGTGGAAACACCATATATTTT. The chain has TRBV7-8 and TRBJ1-3, with a tentative D call TRBD1 (5 bases). The germline V gene encodes CDR1 SGHVS and CDR2 FQNEAQ. With 5 bases removed from V and 3 bases from J, the gap between germline ends came to 14 bases. The CDR3 loop spans 15 amino acids.

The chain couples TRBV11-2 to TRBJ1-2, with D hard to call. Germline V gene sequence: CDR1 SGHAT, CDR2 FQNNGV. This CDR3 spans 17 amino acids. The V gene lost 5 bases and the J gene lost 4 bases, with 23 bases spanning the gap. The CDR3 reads CASSRSMTSRKIYGYTF. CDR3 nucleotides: TGTGCCAGCAGCCGATCGATGACAAGCAGAAAGATCTATGGCTACACCTTC.

For the CDR3, the DNA is TGTGCCAGCAGCTTAACAGGGGCCTCTGGAAACACCATATATTTT. Encoded protein: CASSLTGASGNTIYF. The chain uses TRBV7-8 and TRBJ1-3, with 7 bases that match TRBD1. With V trimmed by 2 bases and J by 0 bases, 1 base remained unmatched. Germline V gene lookup returns CDR1 SGHVS and CDR2 FQNEAQ. The CDR3 loop spans 15 amino acids.

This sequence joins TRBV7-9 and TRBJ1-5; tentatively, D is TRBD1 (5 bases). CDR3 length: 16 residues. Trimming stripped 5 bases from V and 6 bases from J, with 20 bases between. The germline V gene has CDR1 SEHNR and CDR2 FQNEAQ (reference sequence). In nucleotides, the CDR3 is TGTGCCAGCAGCGTGGAGTCGGGGGGGGTCGGTCAGCCCCAGCATTTT. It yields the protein CASSVESGGVGQPQHF.

CDR3 sequence: CASSFTGTVNSPLHF. The DNA of the CDR3 is TGTGCCAGCAGCTTCACCGGGACAGTTAATTCACCCCTCCACTTT. The chain uses TRBV7-9 and TRBJ1-6; 7 bases fit TRBD1. The length of the CDR3 is 15 residues. The germline V gene encodes CDR1 SEHNR and CDR2 FQNEAQ (reference sequence). The junction had 5 bases not matched to a gene; V was cut back by 3 bases and J by 6 bases. Filled out from reference TRBV7-9 and TRBJ1-6, the complete variable domain reads DTGVSQNPRHKITKRGQNVTFRCDPISEHNRLYWYRQTLGQGPEFLTYFQNEAQLEKSRLLSDRFSAERPKGSFSTLEIQRTEQGDSAMYLCASSFTGTVNSPLHFGNGTRLTVT.

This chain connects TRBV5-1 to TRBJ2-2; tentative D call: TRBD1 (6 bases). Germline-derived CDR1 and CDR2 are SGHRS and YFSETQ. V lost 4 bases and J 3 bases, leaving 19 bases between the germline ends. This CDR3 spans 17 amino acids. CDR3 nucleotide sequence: TGCGCCAGCAGCCCGAGGGGCCCAGGGGATTACACCGGGGAGCTGTTTTTT. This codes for CASSPRGPGDYTGELFF.

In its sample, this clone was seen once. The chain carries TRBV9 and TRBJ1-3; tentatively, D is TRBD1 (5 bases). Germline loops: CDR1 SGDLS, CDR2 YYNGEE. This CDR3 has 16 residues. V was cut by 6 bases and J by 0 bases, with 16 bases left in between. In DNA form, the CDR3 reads TGTGCCAGCACCCTTGAGGCGGGACTCTCTGGAAACACCATATATTTT. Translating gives CASTLEAGLSGNTIYF.

The CDR3 nucleotides are TGCGCCAGCAGCTTGGCCGGAGGGGAGGAGGGCTACACCTTC. Residues: CASSLAGGEEGYTF. V usage is TRBV5-1 and J usage is TRBJ1-2, with D perhaps TRBD1 (5 bases). Germline CDR1 and CDR2: SGHRS and YFSETQ. Trimming cost V 0 bases and J 8 bases, with 14 bases left between them. There are 14 residues in the CDR3.

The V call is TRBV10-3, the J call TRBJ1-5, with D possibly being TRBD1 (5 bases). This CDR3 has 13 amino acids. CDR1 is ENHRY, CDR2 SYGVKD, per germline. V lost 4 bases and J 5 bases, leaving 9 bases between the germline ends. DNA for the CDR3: TGTGCCATCAGTGTGGAGGGGCATCAGCCCCAGCATTTT. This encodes CAISVEGHQPQHF.

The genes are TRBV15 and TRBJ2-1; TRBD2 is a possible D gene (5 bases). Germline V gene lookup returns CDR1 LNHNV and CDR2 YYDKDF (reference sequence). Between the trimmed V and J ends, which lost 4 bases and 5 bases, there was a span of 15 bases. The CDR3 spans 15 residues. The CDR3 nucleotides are TGTGCCACCAGCAACCGGCCAGCGGAAAACAATGAGCAGTTCTTC. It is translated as CATSNRPAENNEQFF.

The CDR3 region has the DNA TGTGCCAGCAGTGACAGGGGGTATGGCTACACCTTC. It encodes CASSDRGYGYTF. This rearrangement joins TRBV2 to TRBJ1-2; 7 bases line up with TRBD1. V shed 3 bases and J 5 bases; nucleotides not matched to a gene: 0. Germline V lookup: CDR1 SNHLY, CDR2 FYNNEI. The CDR3 length is 12 residues. The full variable domain, rest sourced from reference TRBV2 and TRBJ1-2, is EPEVTQTPSHQVTQMGQEVILRCVPISNHLYFYWYRQILGQKVEFLVSFYNNEISEKSEIFDDQFSVERPDGSNFTLKIRSTKLEDSAMYFCASSDRGYGYTFGSGTRLTVV.

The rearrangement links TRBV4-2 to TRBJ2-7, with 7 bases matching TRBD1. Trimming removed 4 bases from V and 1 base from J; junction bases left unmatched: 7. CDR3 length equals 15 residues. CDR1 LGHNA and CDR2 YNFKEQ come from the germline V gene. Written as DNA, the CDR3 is TGTGCCAGCAGCCCCCGGACAGGTGTTTCCTACGAGCAGTACTTC. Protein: CASSPRTGVSYEQYF.